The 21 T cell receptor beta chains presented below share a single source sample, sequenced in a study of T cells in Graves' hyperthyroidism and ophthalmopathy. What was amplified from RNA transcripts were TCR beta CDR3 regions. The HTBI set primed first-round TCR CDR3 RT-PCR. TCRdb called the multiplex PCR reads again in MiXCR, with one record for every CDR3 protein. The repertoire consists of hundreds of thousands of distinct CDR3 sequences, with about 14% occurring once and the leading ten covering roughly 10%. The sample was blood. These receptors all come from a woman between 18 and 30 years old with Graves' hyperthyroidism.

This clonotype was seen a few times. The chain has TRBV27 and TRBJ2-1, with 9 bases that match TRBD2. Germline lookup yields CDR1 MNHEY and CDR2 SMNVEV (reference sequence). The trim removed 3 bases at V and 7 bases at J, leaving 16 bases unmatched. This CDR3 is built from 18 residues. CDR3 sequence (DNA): TGTGCCAGCAGTTTTTCGGTTGGGGCGGGAGGGCCAGATAATGAGCAGTTCTTC. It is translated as CASSFSVGAGGPDNEQFF.

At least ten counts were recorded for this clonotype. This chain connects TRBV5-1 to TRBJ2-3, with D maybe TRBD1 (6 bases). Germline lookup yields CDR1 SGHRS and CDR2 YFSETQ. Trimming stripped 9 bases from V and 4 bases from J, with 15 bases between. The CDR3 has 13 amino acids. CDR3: CATRRGQSDTQYF. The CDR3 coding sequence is TGCGCCACACGCCGAGGACAGTCAGATACGCAGTATTTT. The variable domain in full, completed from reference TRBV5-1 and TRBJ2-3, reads KAGVTQTPRYLIKTRGQQVTLSCSPISGHRSVSWYQQTPGQGLQFLFEYFSETQRNKGNFPGRFSGRQFSNSRSEMNVSTLELGDSALYLCATRRGQSDTQYFGPGTRLTVL.

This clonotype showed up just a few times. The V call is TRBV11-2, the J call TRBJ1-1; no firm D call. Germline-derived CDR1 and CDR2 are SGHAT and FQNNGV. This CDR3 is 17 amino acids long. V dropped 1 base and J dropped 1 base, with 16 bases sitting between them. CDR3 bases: TGTGCCAGCAGCTTAGGACCCTTTCCCTCCGAGAACACTGAAGCTTTCTTT. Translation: CASSLGPFPSENTEAFF.

The CDR3 bases are TGCGCCAGCAGCCAAGATATCCGGACAGGGCAAGAGACCCAGTACTTC. Its protein product is CASSQDIRTGQETQYF. The V and J genes are TRBV4-1 and TRBJ2-5, with 8 bases identical to TRBD1. V was pared by 0 bases and J by 2 bases, with 5 bases of the junction left unmatched. CDR3 length: 16 amino acids. Germline V gene lookup returns CDR1 MGHRA and CDR2 YSYEKL.

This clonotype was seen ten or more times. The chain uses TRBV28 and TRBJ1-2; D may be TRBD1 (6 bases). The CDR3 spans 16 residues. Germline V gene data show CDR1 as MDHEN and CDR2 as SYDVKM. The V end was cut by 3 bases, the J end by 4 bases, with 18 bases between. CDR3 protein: CASSFQDPRGRYGYTF. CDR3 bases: TGTGCCAGCAGTTTTCAGGATCCCAGGGGACGCTATGGCTACACCTTC.

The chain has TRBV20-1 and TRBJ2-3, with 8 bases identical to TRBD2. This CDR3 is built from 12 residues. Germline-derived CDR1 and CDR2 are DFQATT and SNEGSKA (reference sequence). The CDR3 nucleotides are TGCAGACTAGCGGAATACACAGATACGCAGTATTTT. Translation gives CRLAEYTDTQYF.

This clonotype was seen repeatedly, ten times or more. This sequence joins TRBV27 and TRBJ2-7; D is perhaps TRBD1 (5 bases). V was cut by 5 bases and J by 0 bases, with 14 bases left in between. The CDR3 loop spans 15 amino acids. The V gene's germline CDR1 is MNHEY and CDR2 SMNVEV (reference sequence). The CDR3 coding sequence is TGTGCCAGCAGTCCCACAGGAGAAGGCTCCTACGAGCAGTACTTC. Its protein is CASSPTGEGSYEQYF.

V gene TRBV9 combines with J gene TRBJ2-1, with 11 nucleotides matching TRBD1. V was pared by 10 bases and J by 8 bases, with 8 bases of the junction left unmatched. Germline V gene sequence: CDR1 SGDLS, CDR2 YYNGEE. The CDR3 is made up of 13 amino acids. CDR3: CAGGQGAGDEQFF. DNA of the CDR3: TGTGCCGGAGGACAGGGGGCGGGGGATGAGCAGTTCTTC.

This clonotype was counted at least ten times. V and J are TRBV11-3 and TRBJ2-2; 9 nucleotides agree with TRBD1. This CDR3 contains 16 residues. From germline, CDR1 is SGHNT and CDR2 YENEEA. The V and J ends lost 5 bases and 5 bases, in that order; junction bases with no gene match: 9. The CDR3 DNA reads TGTGCCAGCAGCCCAGACGGACAGGGGACTACCGGGGAGCTGTTTTTT. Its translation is CASSPDGQGTTGELFF.

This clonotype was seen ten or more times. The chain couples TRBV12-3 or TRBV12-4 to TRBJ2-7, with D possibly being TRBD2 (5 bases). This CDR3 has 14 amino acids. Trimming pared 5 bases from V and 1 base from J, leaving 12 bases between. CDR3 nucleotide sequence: TGTGCCAGCAGTCAGCTACTAGGGTCCTACGAGCAGTACTTC. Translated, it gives CASSQLLGSYEQYF.

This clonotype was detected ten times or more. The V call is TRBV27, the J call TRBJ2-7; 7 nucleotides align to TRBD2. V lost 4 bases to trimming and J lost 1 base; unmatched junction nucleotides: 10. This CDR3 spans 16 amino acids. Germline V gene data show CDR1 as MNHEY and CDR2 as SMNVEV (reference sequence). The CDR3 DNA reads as TGTGCCAGCAGTTCCGGAGCGGGGTCCCTTTCCTACGAGCAGTACTTC. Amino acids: CASSSGAGSLSYEQYF.

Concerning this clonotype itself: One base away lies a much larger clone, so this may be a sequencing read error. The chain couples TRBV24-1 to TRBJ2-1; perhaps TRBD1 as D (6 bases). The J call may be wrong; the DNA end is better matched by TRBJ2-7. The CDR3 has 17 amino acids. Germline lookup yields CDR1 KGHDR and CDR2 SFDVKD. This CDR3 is CATSDPGEPGSYNEQYF. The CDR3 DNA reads TGTGCCACCAGTGATCCAGGGGAACCTGGCTCCTACAATGAGCAGTACTTC.

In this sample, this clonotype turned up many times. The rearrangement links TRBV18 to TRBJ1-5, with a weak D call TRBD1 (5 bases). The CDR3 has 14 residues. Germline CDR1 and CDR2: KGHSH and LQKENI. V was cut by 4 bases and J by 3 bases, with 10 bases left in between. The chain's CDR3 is CASSQDRYNQPQHF. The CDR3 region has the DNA TGTGCCAGCTCACAAGACAGATACAATCAGCCCCAGCATTTT.

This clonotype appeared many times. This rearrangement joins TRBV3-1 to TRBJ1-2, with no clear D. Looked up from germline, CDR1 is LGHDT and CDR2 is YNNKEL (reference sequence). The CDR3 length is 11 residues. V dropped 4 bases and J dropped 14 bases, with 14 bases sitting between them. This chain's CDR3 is CASSPLNRKTF. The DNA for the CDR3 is TGTGCCAGCAGCCCGTTGAACCGTAAGACCTTC.

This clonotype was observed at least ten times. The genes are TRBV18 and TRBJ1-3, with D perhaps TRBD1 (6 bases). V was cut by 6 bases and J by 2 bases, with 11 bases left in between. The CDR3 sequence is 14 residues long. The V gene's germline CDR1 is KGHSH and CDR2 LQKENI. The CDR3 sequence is CASSPDRTGNTIYF. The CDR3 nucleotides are TGTGCCAGCTCGCCCGACAGGACTGGAAACACCATATATTTT.

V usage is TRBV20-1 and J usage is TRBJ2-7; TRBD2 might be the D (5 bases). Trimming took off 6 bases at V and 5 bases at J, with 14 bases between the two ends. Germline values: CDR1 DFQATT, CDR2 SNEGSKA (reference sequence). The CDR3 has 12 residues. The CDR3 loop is CSASRSGDEQYF. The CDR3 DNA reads TGCAGTGCCTCTCGATCCGGGGACGAGCAGTACTTC.

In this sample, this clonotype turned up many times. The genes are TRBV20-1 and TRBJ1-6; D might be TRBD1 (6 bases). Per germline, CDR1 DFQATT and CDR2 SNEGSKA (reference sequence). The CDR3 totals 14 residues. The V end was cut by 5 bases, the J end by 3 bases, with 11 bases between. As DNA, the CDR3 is TGCAGTGCTGCAGGGGAATACTATAATTCACCCCTCCACTTT. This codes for CSAAGEYYNSPLHF.

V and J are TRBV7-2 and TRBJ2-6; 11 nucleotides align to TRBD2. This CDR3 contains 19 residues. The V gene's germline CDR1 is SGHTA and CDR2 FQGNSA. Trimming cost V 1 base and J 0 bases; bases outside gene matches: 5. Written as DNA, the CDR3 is TGTGCCAGCAGCTTAGTGCCGGGACTAGCGGTCTCTGGGGCCAACGTCCTGACTTTC. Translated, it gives CASSLVPGLAVSGANVLTF. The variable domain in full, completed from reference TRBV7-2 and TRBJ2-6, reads GAGVSQSPSNKVTEKGKDVELRCDPISGHTALYWYRQSLGQGLEFLIYFQGNSAPDKSGLPSDRFSAERTGGSVSTLTIQRTQQEDSAVYLCASSLVPGLAVSGANVLTFGAGSRLTVL.

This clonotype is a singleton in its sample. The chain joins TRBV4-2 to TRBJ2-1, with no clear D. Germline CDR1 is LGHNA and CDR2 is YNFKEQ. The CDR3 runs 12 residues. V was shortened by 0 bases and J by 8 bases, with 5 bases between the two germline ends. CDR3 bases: TGTGCCAGCAGCCAAGAAACCGATGAGCAGTTCTTC. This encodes CASSQETDEQFF.

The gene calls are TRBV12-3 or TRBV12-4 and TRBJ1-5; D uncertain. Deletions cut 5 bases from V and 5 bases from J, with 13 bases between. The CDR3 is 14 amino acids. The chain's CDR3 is CASSRVSGDQPQHF. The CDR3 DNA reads TGTGCCAGCAGTCGGGTATCGGGAGATCAGCCCCAGCATTTT.

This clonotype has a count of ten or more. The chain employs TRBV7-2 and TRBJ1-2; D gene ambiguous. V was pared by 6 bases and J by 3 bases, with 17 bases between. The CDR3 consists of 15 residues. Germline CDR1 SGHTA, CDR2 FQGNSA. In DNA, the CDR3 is TGTGCCAGCAGACTGACAAGGGCCTTTGACTATGGCTACACCTTC. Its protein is CASRLTRAFDYGYTF.